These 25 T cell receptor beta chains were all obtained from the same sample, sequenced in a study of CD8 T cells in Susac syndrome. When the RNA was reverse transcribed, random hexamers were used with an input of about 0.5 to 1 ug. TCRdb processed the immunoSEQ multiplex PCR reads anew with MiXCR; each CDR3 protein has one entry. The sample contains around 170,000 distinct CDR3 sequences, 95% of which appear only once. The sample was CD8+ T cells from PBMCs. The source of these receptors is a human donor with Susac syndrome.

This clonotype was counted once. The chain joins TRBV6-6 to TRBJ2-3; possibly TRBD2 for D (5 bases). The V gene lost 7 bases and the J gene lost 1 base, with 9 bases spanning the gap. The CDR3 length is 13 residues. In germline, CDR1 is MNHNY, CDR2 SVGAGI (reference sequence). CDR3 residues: CASILGGTDTQYF. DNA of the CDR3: TGTGCCAGCATCCTCGGGGGCACAGATACGCAGTATTTT.

This CDR3 is CASRKLTLSGETQYF. The CDR3 DNA reads as TGTGCCAGCAGAAAACTCACCCTCTCGGGGGAGACCCAGTACTTC. The gene calls are TRBV2 and TRBJ2-5, with D tentatively TRBD2 (5 bases). The length of the CDR3 is 15 residues. Trimming pared 6 bases from V and 5 bases from J, leaving 19 bases between. CDR1 SNHLY and CDR2 FYNNEI come from the germline V gene.

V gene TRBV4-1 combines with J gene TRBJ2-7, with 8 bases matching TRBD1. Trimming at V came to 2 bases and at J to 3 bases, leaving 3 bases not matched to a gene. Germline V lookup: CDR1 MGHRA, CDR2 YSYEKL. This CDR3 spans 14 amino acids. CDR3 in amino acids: CASSQSGGRYEQYF. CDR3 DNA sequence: TGCGCCAGCAGCCAATCAGGGGGCCGCTACGAGCAGTACTTC.

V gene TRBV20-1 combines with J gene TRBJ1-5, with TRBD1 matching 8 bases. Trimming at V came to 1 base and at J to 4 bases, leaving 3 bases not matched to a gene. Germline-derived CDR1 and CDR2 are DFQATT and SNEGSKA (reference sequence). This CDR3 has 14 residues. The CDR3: CSARGQGRNQPQHF. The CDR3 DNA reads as TGCAGTGCTAGAGGACAGGGGCGAAATCAGCCCCAGCATTTT.

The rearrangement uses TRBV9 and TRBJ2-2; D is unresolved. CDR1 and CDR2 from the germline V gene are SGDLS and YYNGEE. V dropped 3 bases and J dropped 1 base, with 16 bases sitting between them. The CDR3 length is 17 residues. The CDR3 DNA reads TGTGCCAGCAGCGGGAAATCCTTCGAAGTGAACACCGGGGAGCTGTTTTTT. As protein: CASSGKSFEVNTGELFF.

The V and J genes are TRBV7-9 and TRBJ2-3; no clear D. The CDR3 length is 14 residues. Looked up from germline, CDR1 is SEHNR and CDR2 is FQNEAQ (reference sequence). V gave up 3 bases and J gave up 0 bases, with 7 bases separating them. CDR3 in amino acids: CASSFGTSTDTQYF. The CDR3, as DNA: TGTGCCAGCAGCTTTGGCACTAGCACAGATACGCAGTATTTT.

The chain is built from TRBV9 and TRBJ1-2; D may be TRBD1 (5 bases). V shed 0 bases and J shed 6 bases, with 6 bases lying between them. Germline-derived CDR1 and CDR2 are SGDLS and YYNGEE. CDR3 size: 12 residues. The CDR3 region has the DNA TGTGCCAGCAGCGTAGGGGGGAATGGCTACACCTTC. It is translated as CASSVGGNGYTF. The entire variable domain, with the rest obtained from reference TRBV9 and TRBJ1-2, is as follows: DSGVTQTPKHLITATGQRVTLRCSPRSGDLSVYWYQQSLDQGLQFLIQYYNGEERAKGNILERFSAQQFPDLHSELNLSSLELGDSALYFCASSVGGNGYTFGSGTRLTVV.

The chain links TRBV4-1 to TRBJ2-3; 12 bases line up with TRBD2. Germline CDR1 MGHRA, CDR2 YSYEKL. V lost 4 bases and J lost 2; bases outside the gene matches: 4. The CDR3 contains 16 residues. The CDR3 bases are TGCGCCAGCAGCCCAGGACTAGCGGGGTACACAGATACGCAGTATTTT. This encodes CASSPGLAGYTDTQYF.

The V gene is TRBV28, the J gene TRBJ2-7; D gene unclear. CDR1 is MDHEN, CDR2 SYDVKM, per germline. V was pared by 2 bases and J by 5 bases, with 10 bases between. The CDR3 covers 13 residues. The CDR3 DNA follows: TGTGCCAGCAGTTTACCGATCGCCCACGAGCAGTACTTC. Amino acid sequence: CASSLPIAHEQYF. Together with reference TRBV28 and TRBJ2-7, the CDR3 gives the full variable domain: DVKVTQSSRYLVKRTGEKVFLECVQDMDHENMFWYRQDPGLGLRLIYFSYDVKMKEKGDIPEGYSVSREKKERFSLILESASTNQTSMYLCASSLPIAHEQYFGPGTRLTVT.

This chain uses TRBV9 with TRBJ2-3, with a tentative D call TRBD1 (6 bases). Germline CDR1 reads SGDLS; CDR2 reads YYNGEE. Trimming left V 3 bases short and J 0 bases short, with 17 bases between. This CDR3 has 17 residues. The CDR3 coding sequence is TGTGCCAGCAGCGCCCCTTTGGACAGCCCTAGCACAGATACGCAGTATTTT. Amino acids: CASSAPLDSPSTDTQYF.

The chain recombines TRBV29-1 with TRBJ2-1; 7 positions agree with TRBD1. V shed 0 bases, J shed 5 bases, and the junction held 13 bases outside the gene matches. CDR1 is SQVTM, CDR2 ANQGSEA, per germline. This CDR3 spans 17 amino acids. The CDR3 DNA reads TGCAGCGTTGAAGAAGCTCGGGCGGACAGGTCGAACAATGAGCAGTTCTTC. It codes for CSVEEARADRSNNEQFF.

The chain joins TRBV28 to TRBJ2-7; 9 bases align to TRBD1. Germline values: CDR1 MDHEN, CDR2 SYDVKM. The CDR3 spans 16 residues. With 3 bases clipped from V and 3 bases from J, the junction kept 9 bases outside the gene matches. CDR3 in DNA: TGTGCCAGCAGTTTCCCGGGACAGGGAGACAGCTACGAGCAGTACTTC. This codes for CASSFPGQGDSYEQYF.

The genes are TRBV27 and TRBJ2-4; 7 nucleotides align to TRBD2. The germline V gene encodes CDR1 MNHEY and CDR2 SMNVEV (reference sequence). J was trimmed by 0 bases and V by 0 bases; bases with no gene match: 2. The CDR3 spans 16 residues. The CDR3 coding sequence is TGTGCCAGCAGTTTATCTAGCGGGTTAGCCAAAAACATTCAGTACTTC. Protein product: CASSLSSGLAKNIQYF.

The CDR3 DNA sequence: TGTGCCAGTAATGCGGCCGTATCTAATGAAAAACTGTTTTTT. It is translated as CASNAAVSNEKLFF. V and J are TRBV19 and TRBJ1-4; no reliable D call. Germline lookup yields CDR1 LNHDA and CDR2 SQIVND (reference sequence). Trimming cost V 7 bases and J 3 bases, with 12 bases left between them. The CDR3 runs to 14 residues.

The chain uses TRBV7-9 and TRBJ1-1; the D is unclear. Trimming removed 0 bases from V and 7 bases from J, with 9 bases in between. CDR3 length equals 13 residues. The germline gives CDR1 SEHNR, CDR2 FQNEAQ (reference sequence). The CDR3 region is CASSLAVSFEAFF. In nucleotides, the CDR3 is TGTGCCAGCAGCTTAGCGGTTTCCTTTGAAGCTTTCTTT.

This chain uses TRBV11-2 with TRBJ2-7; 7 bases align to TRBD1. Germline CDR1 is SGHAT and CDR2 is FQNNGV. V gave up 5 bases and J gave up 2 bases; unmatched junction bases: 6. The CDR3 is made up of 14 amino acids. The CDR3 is CASSASGTAYEQYF. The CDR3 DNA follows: TGTGCCAGCAGCGCGTCCGGGACAGCCTACGAGCAGTACTTC.

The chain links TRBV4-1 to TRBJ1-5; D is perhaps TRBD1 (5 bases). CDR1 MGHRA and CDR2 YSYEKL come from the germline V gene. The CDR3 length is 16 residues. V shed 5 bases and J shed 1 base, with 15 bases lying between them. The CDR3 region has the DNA TGCGCCAGCAGCTCACCCCATGGGGGGAGCAATCAGCCCCAGCATTTT. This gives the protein CASSSPHGGSNQPQHF.

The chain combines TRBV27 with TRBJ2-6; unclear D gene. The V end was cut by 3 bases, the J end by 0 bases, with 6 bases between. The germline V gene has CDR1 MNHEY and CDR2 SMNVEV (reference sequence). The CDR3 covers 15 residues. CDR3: CASSFLDSGANVLTF. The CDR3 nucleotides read TGTGCCAGCAGTTTTTTGGACTCTGGGGCCAACGTCCTGACTTTC.

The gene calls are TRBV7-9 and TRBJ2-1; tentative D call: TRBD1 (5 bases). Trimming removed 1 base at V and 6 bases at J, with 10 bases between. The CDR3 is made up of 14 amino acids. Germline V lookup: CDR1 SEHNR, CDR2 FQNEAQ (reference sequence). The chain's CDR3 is CASSLDLRVNEQFF. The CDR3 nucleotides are TGTGCCAGCAGCTTAGACCTCAGGGTCAATGAGCAGTTCTTC.

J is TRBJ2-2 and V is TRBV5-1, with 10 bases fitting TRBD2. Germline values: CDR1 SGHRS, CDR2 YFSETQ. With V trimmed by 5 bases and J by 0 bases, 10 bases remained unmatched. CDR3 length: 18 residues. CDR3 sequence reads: CASSPTGTSDANTGELFF. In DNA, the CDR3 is TGCGCCAGCAGTCCCACCGGGACTAGCGATGCGAACACCGGGGAGCTGTTTTTT.

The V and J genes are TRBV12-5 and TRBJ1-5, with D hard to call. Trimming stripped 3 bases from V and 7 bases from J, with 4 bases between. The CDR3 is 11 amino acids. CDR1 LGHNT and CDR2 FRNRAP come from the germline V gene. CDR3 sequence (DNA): TGTGCTAGTGGTTTTGGGCAGCCCCAGCATTTT. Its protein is CASGFGQPQHF. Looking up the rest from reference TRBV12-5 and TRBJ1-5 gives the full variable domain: DARVTQTPRHKVTEMGQEVTMRCQPILGHNTVFWYRQTMMQGLELLAYFRNRAPLDDSGMPKDRFSAEMPDATLATLKIQPSEPRDSAVYFCASGFGQPQHFGDGTRLSIL.

In DNA, the CDR3 is TGCGCCAGCAGCCGGCTCTTAAACTACGAGCAGTACTTC. It encodes CASSRLLNYEQYF. The J gene is TRBJ2-7, the V gene TRBV4-1; D uncertain. The CDR3 is 13 amino acids. Germline V lookup: CDR1 MGHRA, CDR2 YSYEKL. Between the trimmed V and J ends, which lost 4 bases and 3 bases, there was a span of 10 bases.

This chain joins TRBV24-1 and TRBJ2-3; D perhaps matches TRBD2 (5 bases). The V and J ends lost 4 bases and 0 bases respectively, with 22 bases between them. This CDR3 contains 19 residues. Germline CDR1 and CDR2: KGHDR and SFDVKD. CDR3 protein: CATSDSVFGVGGSTDTQYF. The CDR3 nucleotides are TGTGCCACCAGTGACTCCGTCTTCGGCGTTGGAGGAAGCACAGATACGCAGTATTTT.

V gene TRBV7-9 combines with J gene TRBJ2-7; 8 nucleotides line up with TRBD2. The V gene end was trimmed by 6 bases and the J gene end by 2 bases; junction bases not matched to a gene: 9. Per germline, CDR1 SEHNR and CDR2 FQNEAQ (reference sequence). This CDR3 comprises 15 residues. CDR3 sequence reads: CASSRGGTPAYEQYF. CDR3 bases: TGTGCCAGCAGTCGGGGGGGGACACCTGCCTACGAGCAGTACTTC.

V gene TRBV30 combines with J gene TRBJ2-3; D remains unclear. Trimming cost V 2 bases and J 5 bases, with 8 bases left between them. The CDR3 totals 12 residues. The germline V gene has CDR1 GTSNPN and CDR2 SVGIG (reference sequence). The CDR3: CAWSRDEDTQYF. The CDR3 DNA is TGTGCCTGGAGTAGGGATGAAGATACGCAGTATTTT.